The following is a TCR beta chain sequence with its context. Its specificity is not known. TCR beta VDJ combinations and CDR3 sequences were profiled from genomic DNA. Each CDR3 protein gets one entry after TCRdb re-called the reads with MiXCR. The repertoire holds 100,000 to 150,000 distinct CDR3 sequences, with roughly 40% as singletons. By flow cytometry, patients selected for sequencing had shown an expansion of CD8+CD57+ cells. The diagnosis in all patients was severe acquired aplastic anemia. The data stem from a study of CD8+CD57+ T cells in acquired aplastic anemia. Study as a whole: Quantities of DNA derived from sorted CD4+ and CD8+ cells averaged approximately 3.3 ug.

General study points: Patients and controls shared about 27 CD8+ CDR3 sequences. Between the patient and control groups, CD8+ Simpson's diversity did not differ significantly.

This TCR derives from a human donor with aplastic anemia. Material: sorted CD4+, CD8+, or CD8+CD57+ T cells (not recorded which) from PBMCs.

DNA for the CDR3: TGTGCCATCAGCGCACAGACAGGGGGGCTCCAAGAGACCCAGTACTTC. This gives the protein CAISAQTGGLQETQYF. This chain joins TRBV10-3 and TRBJ2-5, with 9 nucleotides matching TRBD1. The CDR3 runs 16 residues. Germline lookup yields CDR1 ENHRY and CDR2 SYGVKD. V lost 6 bases to trimming and J lost 1 base; unmatched junction nucleotides: 9.